These T cell receptor beta chains were read from a single sample in a study of CD8+ T cells in alopecia areata. Sequencing was performed with immunoSEQ multiplex PCR; in TCRdb, only in-frame clones are kept and a portion is missing. This repertoire shows over 150,000 clones, roughly 60% found once; its top ten account for 1.7%. The sample here was CD4+ T cells sorted from blood, taken at week 0. Receptors originate from a human donor with alopecia areata. The CDR3 runs from the conserved cysteine through the conserved F or W. The D gene is left open where the match is weak. Some rows have no size entry. The others give once, few or many, or a class for an expanded clone.

size	V	D	J	length	DNA	CDR3
few	TRBV29-1	NA	TRBJ2-7	12	TGCAGCGCCCGCACAGGGAGGAGCGAGCAGTACTTC	CSARTGRSEQYF
NA	TRBV15	TRBD1	TRBJ2-2	15	TGTGCCACCAGCAGGGACAGGGCGGGGACCGGGGAGCTGTTTTTT	CATSRDRAGTGELFF
NA	TRBV5-4	NA	TRBJ2-7	13	TGTGCCAGCAGCCGTGCAGGGGACTACGAGCAGTACTTC	CASSRAGDYEQYF
NA	TRBV5-1	TRBD2	TRBJ2-3	15	TGCGCCAGCAGCTTGGGGCGGGGGACCACAGATACGCAGTATTTT	CASSLGRGTTDTQYF
NA	TRBV30	NA	TRBJ1-1	14	TGTGCCTGGAGTAAGCGCCGGGACAACACTGAAGCTTTCTTT	CAWSKRRDNTEAFF
NA	TRBV29-1	NA	TRBJ2-1	13	TGCAGCGTTGAACAGGACCGATACAATGAGCAGTTCTTC	CSVEQDRYNEQFF
few	TRBV29-1	NA	TRBJ2-7	12	TGCAGCGTAGGGGACGGGCCCTACGAGCAGTACTTC	CSVGDGPYEQYF
few	TRBV29-1	TRBD1	TRBJ1-1	13	TGCAGCGTTGCTCAGGGGGCGCGAACTGAAGCTTTCTTT	CSVAQGARTEAFF
NA	TRBV11-2	NA	TRBJ2-1	14	TGTGCCAGCAGCTTAGATGGAGCAGCAGGCGAGCAGTTCTTC	CASSLDGAAGEQFF
NA	TRBV10-2	NA	TRBJ1-1	12	TGCGCCAGCAGCGCATTATACACTGAAGCTTTCTTT	CASSALYTEAFF
NA	TRBV29-1	NA	TRBJ2-5	12	TGCAGCGTTGCGCGGTTCCAAGAGACCCAGTACTTC	CSVARFQETQYF
NA	TRBV10-3	NA	TRBJ2-3	15	TGTGCCATCAGTCCGGGGACCTTGGACACAGATACGCAGTATTTT	CAISPGTLDTDTQYF
NA	TRBV30	NA	TRBJ1-2	16	TGTGCCTGGAAGGGTACAGGTTCGGTACGAGTGCGGGGCTACACCTTC	CAWKGTGSVRVRGYTF
NA	TRBV4-3	TRBD2	TRBJ2-3	17	TGCGCCAGCAGCCAAGCGACCGGAGGACTAGCACCAGATACGCAGTATTTT	CASSQATGGLAPDTQYF
few	TRBV5-1	NA	TRBJ2-4	12	TGCGCCAGCCGAGACGGATCAAACATTCAGTACTTC	CASRDGSNIQYF
NA	TRBV30	TRBD2	TRBJ2-1	14	TGTGCCTGGAGCAGCGGGGGGGCCACCAATGAGCAGTTCTTC	CAWSSGGATNEQFF
few	TRBV7-2	TRBD2	TRBJ2-3	16	TGTGCCAGCAGCTTCACCGGGGGGGTTTCTACAGATACGCAGTATTTT	CASSFTGGVSTDTQYF
NA	TRBV30	NA	TRBJ1-6	12	TGTGCCTGGAGGCTACAGGGCGCACCCCTCCACTTT	CAWRLQGAPLHF
NA	TRBV4-3	NA	TRBJ1-2	11	TGCGCCAGCAGCCAAACGGGACATTACACCTTC	CASSQTGHYTF
once	TRBV5-4	NA	TRBJ2-1	16	TGTGCCAGCAGCTTACAACCGGGGAGCTCCTACAATGAGCAGTTCTTC	CASSLQPGSSYNEQFF
NA	TRBV4-3	NA	TRBJ1-5	13	TGCGCCAGCAGCCAAGTTGTCAGTCAGCCCCAGCATTTT	CASSQVVSQPQHF
few	TRBV7-6	NA	TRBJ1-2	15	TGTGCCAGCAGCCCAACCCCCGGGGATGACTATGGCTACACCTTC	CASSPTPGDDYGYTF
NA	TRBV4-3	NA	TRBJ2-7	15	TGCGCCAGCAGCCAAGAAGCTTCTGTACGTTACGAGCAGTACTTC	CASSQEASVRYEQYF
few	TRBV29-1	NA	TRBJ1-1	14	TGCAGCGTTCCAGGCGGGTTTGAGAACACTGAAGCTTTCTTT	CSVPGGFENTEAFF
NA	TRBV15	TRBD1	TRBJ2-4	16	TGTGCCACCAGCAGAACCGCCACAGGGGGACAAAACATTCAGTACTTC	CATSRTATGGQNIQYF
NA	TRBV6-1	NA	TRBJ2-3	17	TGTGCCAGCAGTGGCCTCCTTCGGGGGCGAGGCACAGATACGCAGTATTTT	CASSGLLRGRGTDTQYF